This TCR beta chain was observed in a study of shared clonotypes between healthy human individuals. Positively selected for CCR7, the CD45RO-negative cells used as naive CD8 cells excluded terminally differentiated effector memory CD45RA+ cells. Trimming cost V 5 bases and J 11 bases, with 15 bases left between them. Germline values: CDR1 GTSNPN, CDR2 SVGIG (reference sequence). The CDR3 sequence is 11 residues long. Sequencing was performed with immunoSEQ multiplex PCR; in TCRdb, only in-frame clones are kept and a portion is missing. The sample includes over 750,000 clones, just over 95% of them seen just once.

This clonotype originated in a man younger than 45 in good health. This chain connects TRBV30 to TRBJ1-1; D may be TRBD1 (6 bases). Specimen: naive CD8+ T cells sorted from blood. CDR3 in DNA: TGTGCCTGGCGTACAGGGCGTAGGGCTTTCTTT. As protein: CAWRTGRRAFF.